This T cell receptor beta chain derives from a study of blood T cell repertoires in COVID-19. TCRdb keeps only in-frame clones here, not all; method: immunoSEQ multiplex PCR. The sample holds around 260,000 clones, approximately 90% seen once. CDR1 GTSNPN and CDR2 SVGIG come from the germline V gene (reference sequence). V was clipped by 0 bases and J by 7 bases; unmatched bases: 9. The length of the CDR3 is 15 residues. The source material was peripheral blood. This clonotype was obtained from a woman in her twenties or thirties with COVID-19, enrolled during active disease. The chain carries TRBV30 and TRBJ2-1; 7 nucleotides match TRBD2. DNA of the CDR3: TGTGCCTGGAGTGTTCGCGGGAGCCCAACTAATGAGCAGTTCTTC. Encoded protein: CAWSVRGSPTNEQFF.